What follows are 26 T cell receptor beta chains derived from one specimen sequenced in a study of CD8 T cells in Susac syndrome. The RNA, roughly 0.5 to 1 ug, was put through reverse transcription using random hexamers. A single record per CDR3 protein comes from TCRdb applying MiXCR to the immunoSEQ multiplex PCR reads. In the table there are about 110,000 distinct CDR3 sequences, 90% to 96% of which are singletons. The sequencing sample was made of CD4+ T cells from PBMCs. The receptors shown here come from a human donor in good health.

V gene TRBV13 combines with J gene TRBJ1-2, with D possibly TRBD1 on 5 matching bases. The V gene's germline CDR1 is PRHDT and CDR2 FYEKMQ (reference sequence). The CDR3 sequence is 11 residues long. With 5 bases removed from V and 8 bases from J, the gap between germline ends came to 9 bases. CDR3 coding DNA: TGTGCCAGCAGCAAACGACAGGGCTACACCTTC. It codes for CASSKRQGYTF. The full variable domain, completed using reference TRBV13 and TRBJ1-2, is AAGVIQSPRHLIKEKRETATLKCYPIPRHDTVYWYQQGPGQDPQFLISFYEKMQSDKGSIPDRFSAQQFSDYHSELNMSSLELGDSALYFCASSKRQGYTFGSGTRLTVV.

V is TRBV5-1 and J is TRBJ1-4; D might be TRBD1 (5 bases). Germline V gene sequence: CDR1 SGHRS, CDR2 YFSETQ. Trimming left V 4 bases short and J 0 bases short, with 7 bases between. The CDR3 spans 14 residues. CDR3 amino acids: CASSEGTTNEKLFF. CDR3 nucleotide sequence: TGCGCCAGCAGCGAGGGGACAACTAATGAAAAACTGTTTTTT. The entire variable domain, with the rest obtained from reference TRBV5-1 and TRBJ1-4, is as follows: KAGVTQTPRYLIKTRGQQVTLSCSPISGHRSVSWYQQTPGQGLQFLFEYFSETQRNKGNFPGRFSGRQFSNSRSEMNVSTLELGDSALYLCASSEGTTNEKLFFGSGTQLSVL.

The chain recombines TRBV5-1 with TRBJ2-7, with D unclear. Germline V gene data show CDR1 as SGHRS and CDR2 as YFSETQ. V lost 2 bases to trimming and J lost 1 base, with 16 bases between them. The CDR3 is 16 amino acids. CDR3 protein: CASSFLNSGSSYEQYF. CDR3 DNA sequence: TGCGCCAGCAGCTTTCTAAACTCCGGGTCTTCCTACGAGCAGTACTTC.

The chain is built from TRBV20-1 and TRBJ2-5, with a possible D match to TRBD1 (6 bases). Germline V lookup: CDR1 DFQATT, CDR2 SNEGSKA (reference sequence). V lost 3 bases, J lost 4 bases, and 12 bases lay in between. The CDR3 loop spans 13 amino acids. The CDR3 coding sequence is TGCAGTGCTAGGGTTTACAGGGCAGAGACCCAGTACTTC. It translates to CSARVYRAETQYF.

The gene calls are TRBV19 and TRBJ1-1; D is ambiguous. The V and J ends lost 1 base and 5 bases respectively, with 11 bases between them. Germline V gene sequence: CDR1 LNHDA, CDR2 SQIVND (reference sequence). The CDR3 sequence is 14 residues long. The CDR3 loop reads CASSIARDGTEAFF. In DNA form, the CDR3 reads TGTGCCAGTAGTATAGCTAGGGATGGAACTGAAGCTTTCTTT.

This chain connects TRBV15 to TRBJ2-7, with D possibly matching TRBD2 (6 bases). CDR3 size: 15 residues. Germline CDR1 reads LNHNV; CDR2 reads YYDKDF (reference sequence). Trimming pared 5 bases from V and 4 bases from J, leaving 18 bases between. The CDR3 protein is CATSARTISGYEQYF. CDR3 bases: TGTGCCACCAGCGCCCGGACTATTTCGGGTTACGAGCAGTACTTC.

A single count supports this clonotype. The V and J genes are TRBV27 and TRBJ2-7, with D possibly being TRBD1 or TRBD2 (6 bases each). Trimming took 4 bases from V and 2 from J, leaving 15 bases between them. Per germline, CDR1 MNHEY and CDR2 SMNVEV (reference sequence). CDR3 length equals 15 residues. DNA of the CDR3: TGTGCCAGCAGTTGGACGGGGGCAGTCACCTACGAGCAGTACTTC. Translating gives CASSWTGAVTYEQYF.

The chain recombines TRBV15 with TRBJ2-5, with D perhaps TRBD1 or TRBD2 (5 bases each). The CDR3 has 15 residues. The germline V gene has CDR1 LNHNV and CDR2 YYDKDF (reference sequence). Trimming removed 0 bases from V and 4 bases from J, with 12 bases in between. CDR3 sequence reads: CATSRDTRAGETQYF. CDR3 nucleotide sequence: TGTGCCACCAGCAGAGATACCAGGGCGGGAGAGACCCAGTACTTC.

The CDR3 here is CASSHGTGGNQPQHF. The CDR3 DNA reads TGTGCCAGCAGCCATGGGACAGGAGGGAATCAGCCCCAGCATTTT. This chain uses TRBV11-2 with TRBJ1-5, with 8 bases that match TRBD1. With 5 bases clipped from V and 4 bases from J, the junction kept 7 bases outside the gene matches. The germline gives CDR1 SGHAT, CDR2 FQNNGV. The CDR3 runs to 15 residues.

The J gene is TRBJ1-5, the V gene TRBV29-1, with 8 bases that match TRBD1. Unmatched junction bases numbered 4, after V lost 4 bases and J lost 5 bases. There are 13 residues in the CDR3. Germline V lookup: CDR1 SQVTM, CDR2 ANQGSEA. The CDR3 region is CSVAETGDQPQHF. As DNA, the CDR3 is TGCAGCGTTGCGGAGACAGGGGATCAGCCCCAGCATTTT.

The chain has TRBV3-1 and TRBJ2-3, with 8 nucleotides matching TRBD2. V trimming: 5 bases; J trimming: 0 bases; junction bases outside the gene matches: 4. Germline V gene lookup returns CDR1 LGHDT and CDR2 YNNKEL (reference sequence). This CDR3 is 15 amino acids long. The CDR3 region is CASSERGTSTDTQYF. CDR3 coding DNA: TGTGCCAGCAGCGAGCGGGGGACTAGCACAGATACGCAGTATTTT.

The chain combines TRBV5-1 with TRBJ2-1, with TRBD1 as a possible D gene (5 bases). The CDR3 contains 14 residues. Trimming pared 0 bases from V and 5 bases from J, leaving 9 bases between. Germline CDR1 SGHRS, CDR2 YFSETQ. CDR3 nucleotides: TGCGCCAGCAGCTTGGCGGACACCGACAATGAGCAGTTCTTC. Translating it yields CASSLADTDNEQFF.

This clonotype appeared a single time. The chain recombines TRBV28 with TRBJ1-4; 8 bases are shared with TRBD1. V dropped 3 bases and J dropped 10; count of bases not matched to a gene: 13. Germline V gives CDR1 MDHEN, CDR2 SYDVKM. The CDR3 sequence is 16 residues long. The CDR3 DNA reads as TGTGCCAGCAGTTTCGGACAGGGCCCCATAGTGCGAAAACTGTTTTTT. Amino acids: CASSFGQGPIVRKLFF.

The chain is built from TRBV3-1 and TRBJ2-7, with D perhaps TRBD2 (6 bases). The CDR3 is 13 residues long. CDR1 and CDR2 from the germline V gene are LGHDT and YNNKEL (reference sequence). The germline V and J ends were trimmed by 4 bases and 4 bases, with 11 bases remaining between them. CDR3: CASSRQRGYEQYF. DNA for the CDR3: TGTGCCAGCAGCCGACAACGGGGGTACGAGCAGTACTTC.

The chain has TRBV20-1 and TRBJ1-5; D may be TRBD1 (5 bases). CDR3 length: 13 residues. Trimming cost V 3 bases and J 4 bases, with 10 bases left between them. Per germline, CDR1 DFQATT and CDR2 SNEGSKA (reference sequence). As DNA, the CDR3 is TGCAGTGCTAGGCAGGGAGCTAATCAGCCCCAGCATTTT. Translated: CSARQGANQPQHF.

The chain uses TRBV6-1 and TRBJ1-5, with D possibly TRBD1 on 6 matching bases. This CDR3 has 18 residues. Trimming took 2 bases from V and 1 from J, leaving 18 bases between them. Germline V gives CDR1 MNHNS, CDR2 SASEGT. The CDR3 DNA reads TGTGCCAGCAGTGAATTGTTTGGGACAAGTAGAAGCAATCAGCCCCAGCATTTT. This gives the protein CASSELFGTSRSNQPQHF.

The chain is built from TRBV9 and TRBJ2-2; D not resolved. In germline, CDR1 is SGDLS, CDR2 YYNGEE. The CDR3 has 16 residues. Trimming left V 6 bases short and J 1 base short, with 16 bases between. The DNA of the CDR3 is TGTGCCAGCACCTATCCGGCCGGCCTGAACACCGGGGAGCTGTTTTTT. It yields the protein CASTYPAGLNTGELFF. Using reference TRBV9 and TRBJ2-2 for the parts outside the CDR3, the full variable domain is DSGVTQTPKHLITATGQRVTLRCSPRSGDLSVYWYQQSLDQGLQFLIQYYNGEERAKGNILERFSAQQFPDLHSELNLSSLELGDSALYFCASTYPAGLNTGELFFGEGSRLTVL.

The chain joins TRBV18 to TRBJ1-1, with D possibly matching TRBD1 (5 bases). The germline V gene has CDR1 KGHSH and CDR2 LQKENI. Trimming stripped 1 base from V and 5 bases from J, with 8 bases between. The CDR3 length is 13 residues. In DNA form, the CDR3 reads TGTGCCAGCTCACCACAGGCAGGGACTGAAGCTTTCTTT. Translation: CASSPQAGTEAFF. The whole variable domain, filled in from reference TRBV18 and TRBJ1-1, reads NAGVMQNPRHLVRRRGQEARLRCSPMKGHSHVYWYRQLPEEGLKFMVYLQKENIIDESGMPKERFSAEFPKEGPSILRIQQVVRGDSAAYFCASSPQAGTEAFFGQGTRLTVV.

The chain joins TRBV30 to TRBJ2-2, with 10 nucleotides matching TRBD1. After removal of 5 bases from V and 6 bases from J, the junction contained 6 bases not matched to a gene. The CDR3 has 14 residues. Germline lookup yields CDR1 GTSNPN and CDR2 SVGIG (reference sequence). CDR3 loop: CAWSGTGVSGELFF. CDR3 sequence (DNA): TGTGCCTGGTCCGGGACAGGGGTGTCCGGGGAGCTGTTTTTT.

The chain links TRBV11-3 to TRBJ2-7; the D gene is possibly TRBD2 (6 bases). The CDR3 consists of 13 residues. The germline V gene has CDR1 SGHNT and CDR2 YENEEA. V was clipped by 5 bases and J by 6 bases, with 14 bases between them. The CDR3 DNA is TGTGCCAGCAGCCAAACTAGGGGAGGCGAGCAGTACTTC. Translation: CASSQTRGGEQYF.

This clonotype occurred a few times. The V gene is TRBV12-3 or TRBV12-4, the J gene TRBJ1-5, with D unclear. The CDR3 is made up of 12 amino acids. Trimming left V 3 bases short and J 2 bases short, with 2 bases between. The CDR3 loop is CASSLRNQPQHF. The CDR3 DNA sequence: TGTGCCAGCAGTTTGCGCAATCAGCCCCAGCATTTT.

The chain uses TRBV5-1 and TRBJ2-6, with 8 bases fitting TRBD1. This CDR3 contains 17 residues. Trimming cost V 0 bases and J 4 bases; bases outside gene matches: 6. The germline V gene has CDR1 SGHRS and CDR2 YFSETQ. CDR3 DNA sequence: TGCGCCAGCAGCTTGGCCTACAGGGGGGACGGGGCCAACGTCCTGACTTTC. Amino acid sequence: CASSLAYRGDGANVLTF.

The gene calls are TRBV19 and TRBJ2-1; either TRBD1 or TRBD2 may supply D (6 bases each). Germline V gene lookup returns CDR1 LNHDA and CDR2 SQIVND (reference sequence). V gave up 0 bases and J gave up 9 bases, with 15 bases separating them. The CDR3 consists of 15 residues. CDR3 sequence: CASSIDWGAEGEQFF. The CDR3 bases are TGTGCCAGTAGTATAGACTGGGGGGCCGAGGGTGAGCAGTTCTTC.

The V and J genes are TRBV28 and TRBJ2-5, with a tentative D call TRBD2 (6 bases). This CDR3 is built from 15 residues. Germline V CDR1 and CDR2: MDHEN, SYDVKM. V lost 6 bases and J 5 bases, leaving 19 bases between the germline ends. The CDR3 region is CASSPTSPPSETQYF. The CDR3 nucleotides are TGTGCCAGCAGCCCGACTAGTCCCCCGTCGGAGACCCAGTACTTC.

V is TRBV3-1 and J is TRBJ2-3, with D possibly TRBD1 on 5 matching bases. This CDR3 region has 16 residues. Trimming pared 4 bases from V and 0 bases from J, leaving 14 bases between. The V gene's germline CDR1 is LGHDT and CDR2 YNNKEL (reference sequence). CDR3 residues: CASSLRKGASTDTQYF. Here the CDR3 DNA reads TGTGCCAGCAGCCTACGAAAAGGGGCGAGCACAGATACGCAGTATTTT.

The CDR3 DNA reads TGCAGTGCTAGTTCCCATCAAGGGAACATTCAGTACTTC. Translated: CSASSHQGNIQYF. The V and J genes are TRBV20-1 and TRBJ2-4, with D hard to call. The CDR3 loop spans 13 amino acids. CDR1 DFQATT and CDR2 SNEGSKA come from the germline V gene (reference sequence). With 3 bases removed from V and 7 bases from J, the gap between germline ends came to 13 bases.